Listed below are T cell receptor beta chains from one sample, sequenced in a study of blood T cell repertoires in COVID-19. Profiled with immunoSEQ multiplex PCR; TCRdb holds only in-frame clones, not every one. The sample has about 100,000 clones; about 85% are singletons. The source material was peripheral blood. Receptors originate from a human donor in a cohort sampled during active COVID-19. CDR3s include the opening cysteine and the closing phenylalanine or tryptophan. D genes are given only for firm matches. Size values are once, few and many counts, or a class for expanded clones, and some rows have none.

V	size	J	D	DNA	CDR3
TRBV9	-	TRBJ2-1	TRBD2	TGTGCCAGCAGCGTAGCGACGACTAGCGGGGTTAATGAGCAGTTCTTC	CASSVATTSGVNEQFF
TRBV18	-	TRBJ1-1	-	TGTGCCAGCTCGACTAGCAGGGGGAACACTGAAGCTTTCTTT	CASSTSRGNTEAFF
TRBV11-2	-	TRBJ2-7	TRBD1	TGTGCCAGCAACGTACCGGGACAGGGACCCTACGAGCAGTACTTC	CASNVPGQGPYEQYF
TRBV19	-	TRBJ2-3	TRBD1	TGTGCCAGTAGTAGACAACCGACAGGGACACTCACAGATACGCAGTATTTT	CASSRQPTGTLTDTQYF
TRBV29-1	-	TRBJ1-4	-	TGCAGCGTTGAAGGGGAGGGTGAAAAACTGTTTTTT	CSVEGEGEKLFF
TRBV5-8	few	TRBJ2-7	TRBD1	TGTGCCAGCAGCTTCTCCGGACAGGGACGAGAGCAGTACTTC	CASSFSGQGREQYF
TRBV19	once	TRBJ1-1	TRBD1	TGTGCCAGTAGTATAGGGACAGGGGTTACTGAAGCTTTCTTT	CASSIGTGVTEAFF
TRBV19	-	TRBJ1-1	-	TGTGCCAGTAGCTATGTAAGGGGTAACACTGAAGCTTTCTTT	CASSYVRGNTEAFF
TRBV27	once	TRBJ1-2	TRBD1	TGTGCCAGCAGAGGACAGGTGCCCTATGGCTACACCTTC	CASRGQVPYGYTF
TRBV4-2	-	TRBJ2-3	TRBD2	TGTGCCAGCAGCCAAACGGGCCGGACTAGCAGCACAGATACGCAGTATTTT	CASSQTGRTSSTDTQYF
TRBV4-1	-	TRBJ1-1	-	TGCGCCAGCAGCCAAGTATCCCCACAAAGTGAGGGAGGCCCGATGACTGAAGCTTTCTTT	CASSQVSPQSEGGPMTEAFF
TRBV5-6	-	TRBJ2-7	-	TGTGCCAGCAGCCCCTCCAGGAGGGTGGGCCTAGGGGAGCAGTACTTC	CASSPSRRVGLGEQYF
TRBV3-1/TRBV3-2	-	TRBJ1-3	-	TGTGCCAGCAGCCCCTTCCACCCCGACAGGACGCTAGGAAACACCATATATTTT	CASSPFHPDRTLGNTIYF
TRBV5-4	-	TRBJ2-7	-	TGTGCCAGCAGCTTGAATCAGGGAACAATCTACGAGCAGTACTTC	CASSLNQGTIYEQYF
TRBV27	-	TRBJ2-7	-	TGTGCCAGCGGGTCCGCGGGCACTTCCTACGAGCAGTACTTC	CASGSAGTSYEQYF
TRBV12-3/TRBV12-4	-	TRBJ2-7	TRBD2	TGTGCCAGCAGTCTAGCTAGCGGCTACGAGCAGTACTTC	CASSLASGYEQYF
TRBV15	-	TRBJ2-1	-	TGTGCCACCAGCAGAGGGGGGCTATCCAATGAGCAGTTCTTC	CATSRGGLSNEQFF
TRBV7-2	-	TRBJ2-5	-	TGTGCCAGCACTGCAGGGGTCGTTCAAGAGACCCAGTACTTC	CASTAGVVQETQYF
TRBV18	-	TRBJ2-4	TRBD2	TGTGCCAGCTCTCCTTCTTTTTTTCTCGCTAGCGGCCAGTACTTC	CASSPSFFLASGQYF
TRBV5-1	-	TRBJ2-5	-	TGCGCCAGCAGCTTGGAGGCAGGGTCGTATTTCGAGACCCAGTACTTC	CASSLEAGSYFETQYF
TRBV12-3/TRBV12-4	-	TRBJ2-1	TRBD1	TGTGCCAGCAGTCCCAGGGGGTGGCGTGAGCAGTTCTTC	CASSPRGWREQFF
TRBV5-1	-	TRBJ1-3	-	TGCGCCAGCAGCTTTGATGCAGGCTACTCTGGAAACACCATATATTTT	CASSFDAGYSGNTIYF
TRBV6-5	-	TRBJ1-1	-	TGTGCCAGCAGTTACGGCGGCGTCGGACTGAGGGAAGCTTTCTTT	CASSYGGVGLREAFF
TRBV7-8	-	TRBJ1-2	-	TGTGCCAGCAGCCCCTCGGGGGGCGGGAAAGTTGGCTACACCTTC	CASSPSGGGKVGYTF
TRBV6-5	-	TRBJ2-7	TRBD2	TGTGCCAGCAGTTCTCCGAGCGGGGACTCCTACGAGCAGTACTTC	CASSSPSGDSYEQYF
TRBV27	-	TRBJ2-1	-	TGTGCCAGCAGTCCCTCCTCAGGGAGGCAAACCAATGAGCAGTTCTTC	CASSPSSGRQTNEQFF
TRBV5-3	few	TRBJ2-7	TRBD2	TGTGCCAGAAGCTCCACCCGACTAGCGGGAGCGTACGAGCAGTACTTC	CARSSTRLAGAYEQYF
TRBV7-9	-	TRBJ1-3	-	TGTGCCAGCAGCTTAGTGGGGGGTTCTGGAAACACCATATATTTT	CASSLVGGSGNTIYF
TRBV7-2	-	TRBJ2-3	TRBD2	TGTGCCAGCAGCTTAGTTAGCGGGGGGGGAAGCACAGATACGCAGTATTTT	CASSLVSGGGSTDTQYF
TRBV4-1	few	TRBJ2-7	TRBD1	TGCGCCAGCAGCCCCCGGGACAGGTCCTACGAGCAGTACTTC	CASSPRDRSYEQYF
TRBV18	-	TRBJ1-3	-	TGTGCCAGCTCACCCGCAGAATCCTCTGGAAACACCATATATTTT	CASSPAESSGNTIYF
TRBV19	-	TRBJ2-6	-	TGTGCCAGTAAGGGAGCGAGCTCTGGGGCCAACGTCCTGACTTTC	CASKGASSGANVLTF
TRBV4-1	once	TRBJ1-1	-	TGCGCCAGCAGCCAAGATTTGGCAAACACTGAAGCTTTCTTT	CASSQDLANTEAFF
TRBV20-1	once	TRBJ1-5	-	TGCAGTGCTAGTTCGGGGGTGAATCAGCCCCAGCATTTT	CSASSGVNQPQHF
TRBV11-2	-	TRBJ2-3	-	TGTGCCAGCAGCTTAACGGGGGATACGCAGTATTTT	CASSLTGDTQYF
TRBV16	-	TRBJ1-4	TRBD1	TGTGCCAGCAGCCAGCCACAGGGGGCGCGTGGTGAAAAACTGTTTTTT	CASSQPQGARGEKLFF
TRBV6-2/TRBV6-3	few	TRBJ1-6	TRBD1	TGTGCCAGCAGTTATGGCAGGCGGCAGGGGGGTTCACCCCTCCACTTT	CASSYGRRQGGSPLHF
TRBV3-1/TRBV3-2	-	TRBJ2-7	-	TGTGCCAGCAGCCCTTCCAATAGAGACAACTCCTACGAGCAGTACTTC	CASSPSNRDNSYEQYF
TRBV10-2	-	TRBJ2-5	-	TGCGCCAGCATAAGGGGGGGCCTAGAGACCCAGTACTTC	CASIRGGLETQYF
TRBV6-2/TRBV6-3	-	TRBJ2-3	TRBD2	TGTGCCAGCAGTTACTCGAGCGGGGGGGCGCGCACAGATACGCAGTATTTT	CASSYSSGGARTDTQYF
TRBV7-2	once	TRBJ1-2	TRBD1	TGTGCCAGCAGCTCATCACAGGGGATCTATGGCTACACCTTC	CASSSSQGIYGYTF
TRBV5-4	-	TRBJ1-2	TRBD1	TGTGCCAGCAGCCAGGGACAGGGGTATGGCTACACCTTC	CASSQGQGYGYTF
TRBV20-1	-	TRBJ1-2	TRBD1	TGCAGTGCTAGTACCGGGACAGGGGGCGTCTATGGCTACACCTTC	CSASTGTGGVYGYTF
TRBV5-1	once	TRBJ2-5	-	TGCGCCAGCAGCTCTGTAGGGGACACCCAAGAGACCCAGTACTTC	CASSSVGDTQETQYF
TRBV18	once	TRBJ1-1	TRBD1	TGTGCCAGCTCAACGGCGACAGGGGGGGACACTGAAGCTTTCTTT	CASSTATGGDTEAFF
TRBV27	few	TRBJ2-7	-	TGTGCCAGCAGTTCAGGAAGGCCCTACAGGGCAGCGTCCTACGAGCAGTACTTC	CASSSGRPYRAASYEQYF
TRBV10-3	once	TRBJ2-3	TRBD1	TGTGCCATCAGTGGAGGACAGGGATTCAGCACAGATACGCAGTATTTT	CAISGGQGFSTDTQYF
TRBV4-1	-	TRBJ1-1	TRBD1	TGCGCCAGCCACCGGGACAGGGTAGACACTGAAGCTTTCTTT	CASHRDRVDTEAFF
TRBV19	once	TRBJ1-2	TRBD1	TGTGCCAGTCGGGACAGGGGAGCTAACTATGGCTACACCTTC	CASRDRGANYGYTF
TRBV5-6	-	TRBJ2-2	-	TGTGCCAGCAGCTTGAGGGGAATAAAGAACACCGGGGAGCTGTTTTTT	CASSLRGIKNTGELFF
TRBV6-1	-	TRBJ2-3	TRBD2	TGTGCCAGCAGTGTTTTTGGCGGGGGGGCGGCGAAAGATACGCAGTATTTT	CASSVFGGGAAKDTQYF
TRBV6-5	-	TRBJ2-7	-	TGTGCCAGCAGTTACTCGAGTGGAGGGGCCACCGAGCAGTACTTC	CASSYSSGGATEQYF
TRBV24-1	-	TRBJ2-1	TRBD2	TGTGCCACCAGTGATTCCCCAGGGAAAGTGGGAGGGTTTGGTGAGCAGTTCTTC	CATSDSPGKVGGFGEQFF